This T cell receptor beta chain was retrieved from a study of T cells after yellow fever vaccination. Study conclusions and caveats: A weaker secondary response peaked on day 5, the primary on day 15. Reappearing after the booster were most of the clones from primary vaccination (less than 97% CD4, around 88% CD8). Repertoires obtained by FACS sorting could include abundant clonotypes that entered as contaminants from the bulk population.

Concerning this clonotype: Its antigen is undetermined.

The TCR cDNA carried a universal primer site and UMIs from 5'RACE template switching. TCRdb reprocessed the 5' RACE reads via MiXCR and lists one record per CDR3 protein. This table holds about 74,000 distinct CDR3 sequences, around 6.5% found once. J was trimmed by 0 bases and V by 3 bases; bases with no gene match: 14. CDR1 SGHAT and CDR2 FQNNGV come from the germline V gene. The CDR3 length is 21 residues. This chain uses TRBV11-2 with TRBJ2-6; 10 nucleotides agree with TRBD2. The sequenced sample was CD8+ T cells sorted from PBMCs, obtained roughly 5 days after the first yellow fever vaccination. The receptor's source is a man aged 18 to 35 who received the YFV17D yellow fever vaccine. The CDR3 region is CASSFSGVAGGSRSGANVLTF. The DNA of the CDR3 is TGTGCCAGCAGCTTCTCTGGGGTAGCGGGGGGATCCCGCTCTGGGGCCAACGTCCTGACTTTC.